The T cell receptor (beta chain) under discussion was sequenced for a study of blood T cell repertoires in COVID-19. Looking at the study overall: Sources were T cells, B-cell-depleted T cells, or PBMCs; the material itself was cDNA or gDNA.

V lost 3 bases and J 7 bases, leaving 10 bases between the germline ends. The length of the CDR3 is 13 residues. Per the germline V gene, CDR1 is SEHNR and CDR2 is FQNEAQ (reference sequence). The method was immunoSEQ multiplex PCR; TCRdb's version includes in-frame clones alone and lacks a portion of them. The sample holds approximately 77,000 clones, roughly 85% seen once. This clonotype was sampled from a man in his forties or fifties with COVID-19, enrolled during active disease. The sample taken for sequencing was peripheral blood. This chain links TRBV7-9 with TRBJ1-5, with D possibly being TRBD1 (6 bases). Here the CDR3 DNA reads TGTGCCAGCAGCTTCAGGGGTGACCAGCCCCAGCATTTT. Translated: CASSFRGDQPQHF. The variable domain in full, completed from reference TRBV7-9 and TRBJ1-5, reads DTGVSQNPRHKITKRGQNVTFRCDPISEHNRLYWYRQTLGQGPEFLTYFQNEAQLEKSRLLSDRFSAERPKGSFSTLEIQRTEQGDSAMYLCASSFRGDQPQHFGDGTRLSIL.